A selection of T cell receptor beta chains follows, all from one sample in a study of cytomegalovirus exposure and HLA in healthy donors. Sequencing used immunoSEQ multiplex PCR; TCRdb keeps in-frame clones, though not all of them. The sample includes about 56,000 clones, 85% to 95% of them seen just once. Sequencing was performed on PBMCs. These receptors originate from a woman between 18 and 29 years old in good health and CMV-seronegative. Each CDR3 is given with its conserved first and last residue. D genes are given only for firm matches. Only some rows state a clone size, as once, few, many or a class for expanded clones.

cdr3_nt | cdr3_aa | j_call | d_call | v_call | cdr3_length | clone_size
TGTGCCAGCAGTTTGAAATGGGTTAGCGGGGGGAATGAGCAGTTCTTC | CASSLKWVSGGNEQFF | TRBJ2-1 | TRBD2 | TRBV27 | 16 | -
TGTGCCAGCAGCTTAGGCCCCTCAAGAAGACTAGCGGGAGAGGGGACCCAGTACTTC | CASSLGPSRRLAGEGTQYF | TRBJ2-5 | TRBD2 | TRBV7-6 | 19 | -
TGTGCCAGCAGCGCGTCCGGGACAGGCTTTTACAATGAGCAGTTCTTC | CASSASGTGFYNEQFF | TRBJ2-1 | TRBD1 | TRBV13 | 16 | -
TGCGCCAGCAGAACAGATCGGGAGGGCCTTAGGAATGAGCAGTTCTTC | CASRTDREGLRNEQFF | TRBJ2-1 | TRBD2 | TRBV10-1 | 16 | -
TGTGCCAGCACCGGACAGGTGGCTGGAAACACCATATATTTT | CASTGQVAGNTIYF | TRBJ1-3 | TRBD1 | TRBV9 | 14 | -
TGTGCCAGTAGTACCGGTAGTACTAGCACAGATACGCAGTATTTT | CASSTGSTSTDTQYF | TRBJ2-3 | - | TRBV19 | 15 | medium-sized
TGTGCCAGCAGCTTTTTTGACAGGGGAGCCTATGGCTACACCTTC | CASSFFDRGAYGYTF | TRBJ1-2 | TRBD1 | TRBV5-4 | 15 | -
TGTGCCAGCAGCTTAGGGACAGGGGGCGATGGCTACACCTTC | CASSLGTGGDGYTF | TRBJ1-2 | TRBD1 | TRBV7-9 | 14 | -
TGTGCTAGTGGTTTGCGGGACAAGGATAGCAATCAGCCCCAGCATTTT | CASGLRDKDSNQPQHF | TRBJ1-5 | - | TRBV12-5 | 16 | few
TGTGCCATCTCTAGCAGCGTGTCTAGCGGCACAGATACGCAGTATTTT | CAISSSVSSGTDTQYF | TRBJ2-3 | - | TRBV10-3 | 16 | -
TGTGCCAGCAGCTTAGATGGCCCGGGACAGGGGGCGAGCGAAACTGGCTACACCTTC | CASSLDGPGQGASETGYTF | TRBJ1-2 | TRBD1 | TRBV11-3 | 19 | -
TGTGCCAGCAGCCCGATACCGGGACACAAGCCATACTATGGCTACACCTTC | CASSPIPGHKPYYGYTF | TRBJ1-2 | - | TRBV7-9 | 17 | -
TGTGCCAGCAGCACCCACAGGGGGCCGAACACTGAAGCTTTCTTT | CASSTHRGPNTEAFF | TRBJ1-1 | TRBD1 | TRBV7-9 | 15 | -
TGTGCCAGCATAGCGGGAGTTGGAGATACGCAGTATTTT | CASIAGVGDTQYF | TRBJ2-3 | TRBD2 | TRBV6-1 | 13 | -
TGTGCCAGCTCACTAAACAGGGGGAGCATGAACACTGAAGCTTTCTTT | CASSLNRGSMNTEAFF | TRBJ1-1 | TRBD1 | TRBV18 | 16 | -
TGTGCCAGCAGCCGACTGGCCCCGGTAGTCGAGCAGTACTTC | CASSRLAPVVEQYF | TRBJ2-7 | - | TRBV27 | 14 | once
TGTGCCAGCAGCCTCAACGCTGGACAGGGCATCTATGGCTACACCTTC | CASSLNAGQGIYGYTF | TRBJ1-2 | TRBD1 | TRBV13 | 16 | -
TGTGCCAGCAGTATAGAGCGGGGGGCAGTGGAGACCCAGTACTTC | CASSIERGAVETQYF | TRBJ2-5 | TRBD2 | TRBV14 | 15 | -
TGTGCCAGCAGTGCATACAGGGGTGCCACTGAAGCTTTCTTT | CASSAYRGATEAFF | TRBJ1-1 | TRBD1 | TRBV6-1 | 14 | -
TGCGCCAGCAGCTTGAGCAGGGGAGGGTATGAAGCTTTCTTT | CASSLSRGGYEAFF | TRBJ1-1 | - | TRBV5-1 | 14 | -
TGTGCCAGCTCACCCAAACAGGGGTATACGCAGTATTTT | CASSPKQGYTQYF | TRBJ2-3 | TRBD1 | TRBV18 | 13 | -
TGTGCCAGCAGGCCTAGCGGGGGGAGAGGGGAGACCCAGTACTTC | CASRPSGGRGETQYF | TRBJ2-5 | TRBD2 | TRBV7-2 | 15 | -
TGTGCCATCAGTGATCCCGGGACAGGGGGACCTGAAGCTTTCTTT | CAISDPGTGGPEAFF | TRBJ1-1 | TRBD1 | TRBV6-1 | 15 | -
TGTGCCAGTAGTAATATGATAGCGGGAGGGGTTACCGGGGAGCTGTTTTTT | CASSNMIAGGVTGELFF | TRBJ2-2 | TRBD2 | TRBV19 | 17 | once
TGTGCCAGCAGCTTAGTTCTGGGCCACGAGCAGTACTTC | CASSLVLGHEQYF | TRBJ2-7 | - | TRBV7-9 | 13 | -
TGTGCCAGCAGCCCGGGACTTAGCACAGATACGCAGTATTTT | CASSPGLSTDTQYF | TRBJ2-3 | - | TRBV27 | 14 | once
TGTGCCAGCAGCTTTAGTGAGGACAGGGCCCTGGAGCCCCAGCATTTT | CASSFSEDRALEPQHF | TRBJ1-5 | TRBD1 | TRBV7-4 | 16 | -
TGTGCCAGCAGTGAAGCTCTTCAGTCTAATTCACCCCTCCACTTT | CASSEALQSNSPLHF | TRBJ1-6 | - | TRBV2 | 15 | -
TGTGCCAGCAGCTCCCTCCTAGGTTACGTAGAGACCCAGTACTTC | CASSSLLGYVETQYF | TRBJ2-5 | - | TRBV11-2 | 15 | -
TGTGCCAGCAGCTTACCTCGGGACAGCTATCAAGCTTTCTTT | CASSLPRDSYQAFF | TRBJ1-1 | TRBD1 | TRBV7-9 | 14 | once
TGTGCCAGCAGCTTAGGGAGGGGGACAGGGATCGGGAACACCGGGGAGCTGTTTTTT | CASSLGRGTGIGNTGELFF | TRBJ2-2 | TRBD1 | TRBV11-3 | 19 | -
TGTGCCAGCAGCCAACCTTCACTAGCGGGAGCCAATGAGCAGTTCTTC | CASSQPSLAGANEQFF | TRBJ2-1 | TRBD2 | TRBV5-5 | 16 | -
TGTGCCAGCAGCGTGCTGAGCGGGGCCCAGTACTTC | CASSVLSGAQYF | TRBJ2-5 | TRBD2 | TRBV9 | 12 | -